The 12 T cell receptor beta chains given below trace back to one sample, sequenced in a study of metastatic and nonmetastatic thyroid tumors (dated by TCRdb to about 2020). Libraries were prepared through PCR. Sequencing was performed on an Illumina HiSeq 4000. The public reads were quality trimmed at Q25 with fastp and then assembled into clones with MiXCR by TCRdb, keeping productive beta chains. This sample comprises about 19,000 clones, roughly 33% of them detected only once. The ten largest account for approximately 22% of the sample. Before undergoing thyroid surgery, none of the patients had been given any kind of treatment. Sequencing used adjacent normal tissue. These receptors came from a female donor with papillary thyroid cancer or a benign thyroid nodule (not recorded which). Some clones in this sample may be carry-over from other donors' samples.

The V gene is TRBV6-1, the J gene TRBJ1-6; 8 bases are shared with TRBD1. The length of the CDR3 is 15 residues. The germline CDR1 and CDR2 sequences are MNHNS and SASEGT. V lost 10 bases and J lost 1; bases outside the gene matches: 6. The CDR3 coding sequence is TGTGCCACCGAGAGGACAGGGTCCTATAATTCACCCCTCCACTTT. This sequence encodes CATERTGSYNSPLHF.

The chain has TRBV6-1 and TRBJ1-6; D might be TRBD1 (5 bases). Trimming took off 6 bases at V and 9 bases at J, with 18 bases between the two ends. The length of the CDR3 is 15 residues. Per the germline V gene, CDR1 is MNHNS and CDR2 is SASEGT. In nucleotides, the CDR3 is TGTGCCAGCAGCCGTCACGGGGCGGACGGTTCACCCCTCCACTTT. As protein: CASSRHGADGSPLHF.

J is TRBJ2-5 and V is TRBV4-3; D ambiguous. The CDR3 has 14 residues. CDR1 is LGHNA, CDR2 YSLEER, per germline. V was pared by 0 bases and J by 7 bases, with 12 bases between. The DNA of the CDR3 is TGCGCCAGCAGCCAAGATTTCATGAGTGGGACCCAGTACTTC. Encoded protein: CASSQDFMSGTQYF.

The chain carries TRBV4-1 and TRBJ1-2, with TRBD1 identical over 7 bases. The germline V gene has CDR1 MGHRA and CDR2 YSYEKL. The CDR3 has 15 residues. The J segment lost 4 bases and the V segment lost 0 bases, leaving 5 bases of the junction unmatched. The CDR3 nucleotides are TGCGCCAGCAGCCAAGAGAGGACAGGAAGCTATGGCTACACCTTC. It translates to CASSQERTGSYGYTF.

This clone was recorded a few times. This chain uses TRBV5-1 with TRBJ2-1; no clear D. The germline V gene has CDR1 SGHRS and CDR2 YFSETQ. V was pared by 0 bases and J by 5 bases, with 6 bases between. This CDR3 spans 13 amino acids. CDR3 sequence: CASSLGDHNEQFF. CDR3 DNA: TGCGCCAGCAGCTTGGGAGACCACAATGAGCAGTTCTTC. The variable domain in full, with the rest retrieved from reference TRBV5-1 and TRBJ2-1, is KAGVTQTPRYLIKTRGQQVTLSCSPISGHRSVSWYQQTPGQGLQFLFEYFSETQRNKGNFPGRFSGRQFSNSRSEMNVSTLELGDSALYLCASSLGDHNEQFFGPGTRLTVL.

The CDR3 DNA is TGTGCCAGCAGTTACTGGGGTGGGGAGACCCAGTACTTC. It yields the protein CASSYWGGETQYF. The gene calls are TRBV6-2 or TRBV6-3 and TRBJ2-5; no reliable D call. The CDR3 consists of 13 residues. Germline CDR1 MNHEY, CDR2 SVGEGT. V was cut by 1 base and J by 5 bases, with 8 bases left in between.

The rearrangement joins TRBV12-3 or TRBV12-4 to TRBJ2-7, with D tentatively TRBD1 or TRBD2 (5 bases each). Trimming removed 2 bases at V and 2 bases at J, with 10 bases between. The CDR3 runs to 14 residues. DNA of the CDR3: TGTGCCAGCAGTTTAAGAGGGACGACCTACGAGCAGTACTTC. Translating it yields CASSLRGTTYEQYF.

This clone is medium-sized within its sample. The chain uses TRBV7-2 and TRBJ2-2; the match to TRBD2 covers 13 bases. The CDR3 is made up of 18 amino acids. CDR1 is SGHTA and CDR2 is FQGNSA in the germline V gene. Trimming at V came to 5 bases and at J to 5 bases, leaving 11 bases not matched to a gene. This chain's CDR3 is CASSPWGPGLAGTGELFF. CDR3 DNA sequence: TGTGCCAGCAGCCCTTGGGGCCCGGGACTAGCGGGGACCGGGGAGCTGTTTTTT.

This clone showed up many times. J is TRBJ1-2 and V is TRBV3-1; 12 bases match TRBD1. CDR3 length: 20 residues. J gave up 1 base and V 4 bases, and 16 bases lay outside the gene matches. Per germline, CDR1 LGHDT and CDR2 YNNKEL (reference sequence). The CDR3 is CASSPSFTGTGGGFNYGYTF. CDR3 sequence (DNA): TGTGCCAGCAGCCCGTCTTTTACCGGGACAGGGGGCGGATTTAACTATGGCTACACCTTC.

This clone was detected only a few times. The chain links TRBV6-1 to TRBJ2-7, with unresolved D. Looked up from germline, CDR1 is MNHNS and CDR2 is SASEGT. The CDR3 extends over 11 amino acids. Between the trimmed V and J ends, which lost 5 bases and 4 bases, there was a span of 6 bases. The CDR3 region has the DNA TGTGCCAGCAGTACCCTTTACGAGCAGTACTTC. Translating it yields CASSTLYEQYF.

This clone was counted only a few times. Germline and junction disagree at one end, which may indicate a read error. The chain recombines TRBV6-1 with TRBJ1-3; the D gene is possibly TRBD1 (5 bases). The length of the CDR3 is 11 residues. Per germline, CDR1 MNHNS and CDR2 SASEGT. The CDR3 DNA follows: TGCGCCGGGGCAGGGGGAAACACCATATATTTT. Protein: CAGAGGNTIYF.

The rearrangement links TRBV20-1 to TRBJ2-2, with 7 bases matching TRBD2. The germline CDR1 and CDR2 sequences are DFQATT and SNEGSKA (reference sequence). Trimming took 2 bases from V and 4 from J; bases not matched to a gene: 7. The CDR3 runs to 15 residues. The CDR3 nucleotides read TGCAGTGCTAGACCCGGGACTAACCCCACCGGGGAGCTGTTTTTT. This gives the protein CSARPGTNPTGELFF.